The entry below describes one TCR beta chain. The clone's antigen remains unknown. No much larger clone is present one base from it, and per-base qualities are unavailable. Rearranged TRB sequences spanning V, D and J segments were amplified by multiplex touch-down PCR using a mixed TRB-A/B primer pool. Two consecutive PCR reactions with Phusion HS II polymerase added Illumina adapters and sample indices to the amplicons. Amplicons were gel-purified with the NucleoSpin Gel and PCR Clean-up kit, then checked with Qubit and an Agilent 2100 Bioanalyzer. Sequencing of libraries was carried out on an Illumina MiSeq in 600-cycle, single-indexed, paired-end runs. The paper's data handling went like this. MiXCR versions 2.12 and 3.0.5 were used to process the TRB sequences. Each unique CDR3 nucleotide sequence counted as one clone, and only productive sequences with at least two reads were retained. The repertoire metrics were Shannon diversity, evenness, clonality (defined as one minus evenness), and alpha-parameterized diversity profiles covering alpha 0 to 5. The IGoR algorithm was used to calculate generation probabilities for clones in the paired samples taken before and after chemotherapy. TCRdb reran the public reads through fastp at Q25 and MiXCR, keeping productive beta chains. All rows with the same CDR3 protein become a single entry with the most common DNA and genes. The V and J calls shown here were made by TCRdb, not taken from the authors' results. This sample comprises around 1,600 distinct CDR3 sequences, around 60% of them detected only once. The ten largest account for around 6% of the sample.

The data were taken from a study of T cell repertoires in aging, cancer and after chemotherapy (dated by TCRdb to about 2019). At the level of the whole study: Donors were distributed across six age groups ranging from 30 or younger to 70 or older, with at least three individuals included per group. In the solid tumor group, paired pre- and post-chemotherapy samples were obtained from brain tumor (glioblastoma) patients receiving temozolomide-based therapy. In total, the full dataset held millions of TCR reads. Peripheral blood TCR beta repertoires from healthy donors and cancer patients were profiled to examine immunoaging and T cell reconstitution after chemotherapy. Alongside fewer than 100 healthy donors serving as a reference group, the cohort included some 210 cancer patients, of whom some 90 had hematological cancers and around 120 had solid cancers.

The investigation overall reported the following: In both cancer cohorts, the median generation probability rose over the chemotherapy interval, which suggests that the repertoire was reconstituted through rebound thymic output. Significantly lower blood TCR diversity and higher clonality were observed in untreated patients with hematological or solid cancers than in age-matched healthy donors. In healthy donors, the drop in TCR diversity with age came mainly from a loss of richness, whereas in cancer patients a loss of evenness also played a part. According to the authors, the repertoire data do not permit conclusions about immunological memory after chemotherapy.

V is clipped by 0 bases and J by 4 bases, and the sequence between their germline boundaries is 11 bases long. The CDR3, cysteine through phenylalanine, is 15 amino acids long. The CDR3 DNA has 45 bases and is translated from base 1. The germline V gene sets CDR1 to SGHRS and CDR2 to YFSETQ. TCR beta rearrangements were amplified from genomic DNA extracted from peripheral blood rather than from sorted cells or RNA. The receptor's source is a human donor with a solid tumor. The chain links TRBV5-1 with TRBJ1-5; TRBD1 is perhaps the D gene, given 5 matching bases. The sequenced sample consisted of blood. The nucleotide sequence reads TGCGCCAGCAGCTTGGAGGGGTCTCCTAATCAGCCCCAGCATTTT. This gives the protein CASSLEGSPNQPQHF.